Shown below are 24 T cell receptor beta chains from a single sample sequenced in a study of T cells in Graves' hyperthyroidism and ophthalmopathy. Researchers took RNA transcripts and amplified the TCR beta CDR3 regions from them. The TCR CDR3 was amplified in a first-round RT-PCR using the HTBI primer set. Each CDR3 protein is one row after TCRdb ran MiXCR on the multiplex PCR reads. Found here are about 840,000 distinct CDR3 sequences, roughly 40% of them singletons; the top ten hold around 10%. Sequencing input: blood. Receptors were obtained from a man aged 18 to 30 with Graves' hyperthyroidism.

V usage is TRBV6-6 and J usage is TRBJ2-5; D is perhaps TRBD1 or TRBD2 (5 bases each). The germline V and J ends were trimmed by 6 bases and 4 bases, with 18 bases remaining between them. CDR1 MNHNY and CDR2 SVGAGI come from the germline V gene (reference sequence). The CDR3 is 15 residues long. The CDR3 protein is CASRKTGGGGETQYF. CDR3 bases: TGTGCCAGCAGAAAGACCGGAGGTGGGGGAGAGACCCAGTACTTC.

The chain recombines TRBV9 with TRBJ1-1; tentatively, D is TRBD1 (5 bases). The CDR3 extends over 13 amino acids. The V and J ends lost 5 bases and 6 bases respectively, with 14 bases between them. Germline V gene data show CDR1 as SGDLS and CDR2 as YYNGEE. As DNA, the CDR3 is TGTGCCAGCAGTCCTCAGGGTTCCGCTGAAGCTTTCTTT. This sequence encodes CASSPQGSAEAFF.

The chain employs TRBV2 and TRBJ1-3; D is uncertain. CDR1 and CDR2 from the germline V gene are SNHLY and FYNNEI. The CDR3 sequence is 16 residues long. V lost 8 bases to trimming and J lost 2 bases, with 19 bases between them. The CDR3 is CASCPEGAATGNTIYF. CDR3 DNA sequence: TGTGCCAGCTGTCCTGAAGGTGCGGCTACTGGAAACACCATATATTTT.

The V gene is TRBV5-4, the J gene TRBJ1-6; tentative D call: TRBD1 (6 bases). V was cut by 5 bases and J by 9 bases, with 21 bases left in between. The V gene's germline CDR1 is SGHNT and CDR2 YYREEE (reference sequence). This CDR3 is 16 amino acids long. CDR3 amino acids: CASSFETGTRFSPLHF. Here the CDR3 DNA reads TGTGCCAGCAGTTTTGAGACCGGGACAAGATTTTCACCCCTCCACTTT.

As to this clonotype: One base away lies a much larger clone, so this may be a sequencing read error. The rearrangement links TRBV2 to TRBJ1-1; no firm D call. CDR3 length: 14 amino acids. Per germline, CDR1 SNHLY and CDR2 FYNNEI. The CDR3 nucleotides are TGTGCCAGCAGTATGAGACTCCAGAACGCTGAAGCTTTCTTT. It yields the protein CASSMRLQNAEAFF. The entire variable domain, with the rest obtained from reference TRBV2 and TRBJ1-1, is as follows: EPEVTQTPSHQVTQMGQEVILRCVPISNHLYFYWYRQILGQKVEFLVSFYNNEISEKSEIFDDQFSVERPDGSNFTLKIRSTKLEDSAMYFCASSMRLQNAEAFFGQGTRLTVV.

This chain joins TRBV10-3 and TRBJ2-6; TRBD1 matches 8 bases. From germline, CDR1 is ENHRY and CDR2 SYGVKD. This CDR3 spans 16 amino acids. V shed 6 bases and J 4 bases; nucleotides not matched to a gene: 8. In DNA, the CDR3 is TGTGCCATCAGCAACAGGGGGGAGACCGGGGCCAACGTCCTGACTTTC. Its translation: CAISNRGETGANVLTF.

This clonotype was seen a handful of times. The gene calls are TRBV11-3 and TRBJ1-6; maybe TRBD1 (5 bases). V lost 1 base and J 10 bases, leaving 8 bases between the germline ends. This CDR3 spans 13 amino acids. Germline CDR1 and CDR2: SGHNT and YENEEA. As DNA, the CDR3 is TGTGCCAGCAGCTTAGCCAGGGAATCACCCCTCCACTTT. Amino acid sequence: CASSLARESPLHF.

V gene TRBV5-6 combines with J gene TRBJ2-5, with D perhaps matching TRBD1 (5 bases). Germline assignment: CDR1 SGHDT and CDR2 YYEEEE. V lost 0 bases, J lost 1 base, and 7 bases lay in between. The CDR3 runs to 14 residues. CDR3 sequence: CASSLVDIQETQYF. The CDR3 bases are TGTGCCAGCAGCTTGGTGGACATCCAAGAGACCCAGTACTTC.

This clonotype appeared many times. The rearrangement uses TRBV5-1 and TRBJ1-6; a weak D match, TRBD1 (6 bases). Germline CDR1 reads SGHRS; CDR2 reads YFSETQ. V gave up 3 bases and J gave up 8 bases, with 18 bases separating them. The CDR3 extends over 16 amino acids. CDR3 amino acids: CASSSGTRENYSPLHF. In nucleotides, the CDR3 is TGCGCCAGCAGCTCCGGGACACGGGAGAATTATTCACCCCTCCACTTT.

The chain is built from TRBV20-1 and TRBJ2-5, with D possibly being TRBD1 or TRBD2 (5 bases each). Germline assignment: CDR1 DFQATT and CDR2 SNEGSKA (reference sequence). This CDR3 has 13 residues. Trimming took 3 bases from V and 2 from J, leaving 10 bases between them. The DNA for the CDR3 is TGCAGTGCTAGCGGGGCTCCTCAAGAGACCCAGTACTTC. Its translation: CSASGAPQETQYF.

The rearrangement uses TRBV2 and TRBJ2-7; D is tentatively TRBD1 or TRBD2 (5 bases each). The CDR3 extends over 20 amino acids. V was trimmed by 1 base and J by 7 bases, leaving 32 bases between them. The germline V gene has CDR1 SNHLY and CDR2 FYNNEI. CDR3 region: CASSEGGLGFWDHRTGEQYF. CDR3 DNA sequence: TGTGCCAGCAGTGAAGGGGGCCTTGGTTTTTGGGACCACCGAACGGGAGAGCAGTACTTC.

This clonotype was picked up a small number of times. The CDR3 here is CASSPMGLAGSEQYF. CDR3 DNA: TGTGCCAGCAGCCCTATGGGACTAGCGGGATCCGAGCAGTACTTC. The rearrangement links TRBV7-9 to TRBJ2-7, with 13 bases fitting TRBD2. The CDR3 runs 15 residues. Trimming removed 5 bases from V and 6 bases from J; junction bases left unmatched: 7. Germline V gene lookup returns CDR1 SEHNR and CDR2 FQNEAQ (reference sequence).

This chain links TRBV20-1 with TRBJ2-7; 9 bases match TRBD1. Germline V gives CDR1 DFQATT, CDR2 SNEGSKA (reference sequence). The CDR3 consists of 11 residues. CDR3 sequence (DNA): TGCAGCTTGGGACAGGGTAACGAGCAGTACTTC. Its translation is CSLGQGNEQYF.

With respect to this clonotype: At one boundary the junction diverges from the germline segment, which might be a read error. The gene calls are TRBV15 and TRBJ2-2; D is possibly TRBD1 or TRBD2 (5 bases each). CDR1 is LNHNV and CDR2 is YYDKDF in the germline V gene (reference sequence). CDR3 length equals 16 residues. The DNA of the CDR3 is TGTGCCACCAGCAGACCTCAGGGCGCGAACACCGGGGAGCCGTTTTTT. Its translation: CATSRPQGANTGEPFF.

Regarding this clonotype: This may stem from a read error, because a much larger clone lies one nucleotide away. The J gene is TRBJ2-5, the V gene TRBV25-1; 10 bases match TRBD2. The CDR3 loop spans 15 amino acids. From germline, CDR1 is MGHDK and CDR2 SYGVNS. CDR3 amino acids: CASSIAGGPQETHYF. Written as DNA, the CDR3 is TGTGCCAGCAGTATAGCGGGGGGACCCCAAGAGACCCATTACTTC.

This clonotype occurred many times. V gene TRBV7-8 combines with J gene TRBJ2-5; 7 positions agree with TRBD1. The CDR3 loop spans 13 amino acids. The V and J ends lost 4 bases and 4 bases, in that order; junction bases with no gene match: 3. Germline loops: CDR1 SGHVS, CDR2 FQNEAQ. CDR3 in DNA: TGTGCCAGCAGCTCCGACAGGGCAGAGACCCAGTACTTC. Amino acid sequence: CASSSDRAETQYF.

The gene calls are TRBV7-2 and TRBJ1-1; D is undetermined. The CDR3 runs to 13 residues. CDR1 SGHTA and CDR2 FQGNSA come from the germline V gene. Trimming stripped 3 bases from V and 6 bases from J, with 11 bases between. The CDR3 coding sequence is TGTGCCAGCAGCTTCTTATATATCTCTGAAGCTTTCTTT. Its protein is CASSFLYISEAFF.

The chain employs TRBV14 and TRBJ1-4; TRBD1 matches 9 bases. Germline assignment: CDR1 SGHDN and CDR2 FVKESK. V lost 4 bases to trimming and J lost 3 bases; unmatched junction nucleotides: 6. This CDR3 has 16 residues. In DNA, the CDR3 is TGTGCCAGCAGCCCCAACCGGGACAGGGCTAATGAAAAACTGTTTTTT. Translating it yields CASSPNRDRANEKLFF.

This sequence joins TRBV12-3 or TRBV12-4 and TRBJ2-7, with 10 bases aligning to TRBD2. Losses at the gene ends were 6 bases for V and 1 base for J; bases not matched to a gene: 6. The CDR3 has 15 residues. CDR3 DNA: TGTGCCAGCAGCTGGGGGACTAGCGCTTCCTACGAGCAGTACTTC. This translates into CASSWGTSASYEQYF.

Only a few counts were recorded for this clonotype. The V and J genes are TRBV19 and TRBJ2-2; D call uncertain. This CDR3 is 15 amino acids long. V lost 6 bases, J lost 6 bases, and 17 bases lay in between. CDR1 and CDR2 from the germline V gene are LNHDA and SQIVND (reference sequence). CDR3 DNA sequence: TGTGCCAGTAGGGCTATCGACAATAACGCCGGGGAGCTGTTTTTT. It yields the protein CASRAIDNNAGELFF.

The V and J genes are TRBV5-6 and TRBJ1-6; a possible D gene is TRBD1 (6 bases). The V gene's germline CDR1 is SGHDT and CDR2 YYEEEE. This CDR3 has 16 amino acids. V was shortened by 0 bases and J by 5 bases, with 12 bases between the two germline ends. The DNA for the CDR3 is TGTGCCAGCAGCTTGGATAGAAGGGGGAATAATTCACCCCTCCACTTT. It codes for CASSLDRRGNNSPLHF.

Comment on this clonotype: A read error is possible here, since a much larger clone lies one base away. This chain links TRBV15 with TRBJ1-1, with a possible D match to TRBD1 (6 bases). Per the germline V gene, CDR1 is LNHNV and CDR2 is YYDKDF (reference sequence). The CDR3 is made up of 13 amino acids. The CDR3 sequence: CATSTDRNTEALF. DNA of the CDR3: TGTGCCACCAGCACCGACAGGAACACTGAAGCTCTCTTT.

In DNA form, the CDR3 reads TGTGCCAGCAGTTTAAAATTAATGAACACTGAAGCTTTCTTT. It yields the protein CASSLKLMNTEAFF. The chain recombines TRBV28 with TRBJ1-1; no clear D. Germline CDR1 and CDR2: MDHEN and SYDVKM. Between the trimmed V and J ends, which lost 2 bases and 0 bases, there was a span of 7 bases. CDR3 size: 14 residues.

In its sample, this clonotype was seen a few times. The rearrangement joins TRBV7-2 to TRBJ2-5, with 9 bases aligning to TRBD2. Germline V gene data show CDR1 as SGHTA and CDR2 as FQGNSA. Trimming removed 5 bases from V and 1 base from J; junction bases left unmatched: 5. CDR3 length equals 15 residues. The CDR3 nucleotides are TGTGCCAGCAGCGATAGCGGGAGCCCCCAAGAGACCCAGTACTTC. Translating gives CASSDSGSPQETQYF.